This entry features one T cell receptor beta chain sequence. The data belong to a study of T cell responses to AZD1222 COVID-19 vaccine. Sequenced by immunoSEQ multiplex PCR; TCRdb stores in-frame clones only, minus some. The sample lists roughly 87,000 clones, about 91% seen once, with 5% to 6.5% in the top ten. The CDR3 is 13 amino acids. V gave up 6 bases and J gave up 12 bases, with 21 bases separating them. CDR1 SQVTM and CDR2 ANQGSEA come from the germline V gene. Sequencing used peripheral blood, obtained 28 days after the second AZD1222 dose. The chain has TRBV29-1 and TRBJ2-1, with a weak D call TRBD1 (6 bases). The source of this sequence is an adult who received the AZD1222 COVID-19 vaccine. The CDR3 DNA is TGCAGCGTCGGAGACGACAGGTTCATTGCGCAGTTCTTC. Translated: CSVGDDRFIAQFF.